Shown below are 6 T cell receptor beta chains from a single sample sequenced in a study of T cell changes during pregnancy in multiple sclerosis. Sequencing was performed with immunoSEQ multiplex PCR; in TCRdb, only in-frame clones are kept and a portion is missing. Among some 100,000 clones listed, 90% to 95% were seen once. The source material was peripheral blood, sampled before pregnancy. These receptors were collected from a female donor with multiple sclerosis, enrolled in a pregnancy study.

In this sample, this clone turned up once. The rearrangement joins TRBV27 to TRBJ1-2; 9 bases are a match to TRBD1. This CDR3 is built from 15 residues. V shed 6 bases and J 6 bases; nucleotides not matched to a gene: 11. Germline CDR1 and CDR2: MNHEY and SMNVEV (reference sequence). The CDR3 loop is CASRPLGTGKDGYTF. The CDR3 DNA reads TGTGCCAGCAGGCCCCTCGGGACAGGGAAAGATGGCTACACCTTC.

The CDR3 region is CASSRDRAGTEAFF. In nucleotides, the CDR3 is TGTGCCAGCAGTCGGGACAGGGCGGGCACTGAAGCTTTCTTT. This rearrangement joins TRBV6-5 to TRBJ1-1; 9 nucleotides align to TRBD1. The CDR3 loop spans 14 amino acids. With V trimmed by 5 bases and J by 4 bases, 5 bases remained unmatched. CDR1 and CDR2 (germline): MNHEY, SVGAGI.

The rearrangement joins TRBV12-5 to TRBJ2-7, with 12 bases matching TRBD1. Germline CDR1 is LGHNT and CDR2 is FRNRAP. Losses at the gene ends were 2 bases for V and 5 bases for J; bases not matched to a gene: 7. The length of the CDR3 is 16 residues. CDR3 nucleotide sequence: TGTGCTAGTGGTTTGACCCTGGGACAGGGGGCCGACGAGCAGTACTTC. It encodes CASGLTLGQGADEQYF.

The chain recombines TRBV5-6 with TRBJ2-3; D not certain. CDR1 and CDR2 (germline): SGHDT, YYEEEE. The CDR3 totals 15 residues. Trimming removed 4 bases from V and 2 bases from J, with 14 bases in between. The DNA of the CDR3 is TGTGCCAGCAGCCTGTGGGCCGTCCTCACAGATACGCAGTATTTT. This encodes CASSLWAVLTDTQYF.

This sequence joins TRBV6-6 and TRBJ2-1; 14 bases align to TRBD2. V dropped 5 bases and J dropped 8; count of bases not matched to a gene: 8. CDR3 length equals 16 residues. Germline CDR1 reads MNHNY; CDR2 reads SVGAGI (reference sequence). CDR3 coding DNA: TGTGCCAGCAGTCAGACCGGGACTAGCGGGAGAGATGAGCAGTTCTTC. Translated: CASSQTGTSGRDEQFF.

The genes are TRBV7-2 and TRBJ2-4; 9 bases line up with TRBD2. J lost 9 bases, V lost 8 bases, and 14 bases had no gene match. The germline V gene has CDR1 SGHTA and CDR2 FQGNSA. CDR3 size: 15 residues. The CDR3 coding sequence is TGTGCCAGCGGGACTAGGCGGGGGGGCAATGGCATTCAGTACTTC. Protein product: CASGTRRGGNGIQYF.